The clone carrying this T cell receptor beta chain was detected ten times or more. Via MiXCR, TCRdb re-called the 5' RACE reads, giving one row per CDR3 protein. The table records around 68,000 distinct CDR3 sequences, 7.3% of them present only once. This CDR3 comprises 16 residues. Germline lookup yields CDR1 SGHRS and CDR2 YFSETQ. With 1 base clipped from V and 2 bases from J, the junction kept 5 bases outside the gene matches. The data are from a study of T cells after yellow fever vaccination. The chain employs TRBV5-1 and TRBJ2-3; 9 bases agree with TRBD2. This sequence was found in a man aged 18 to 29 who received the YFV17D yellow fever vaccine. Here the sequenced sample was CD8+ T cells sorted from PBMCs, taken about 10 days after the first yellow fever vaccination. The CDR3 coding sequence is TGCGCCAGCAGCTTGCGAGCGGGGGGCCCCACAGATACGCAGTATTTT. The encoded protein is CASSLRAGGPTDTQYF.